These 13 T cell receptor beta chains were sequenced from one sample in a study of T cell repertoires in cytomegalovirus infection. Each CDR3 protein is one row after TCRdb ran MiXCR on the reads. The profile shows more than 85,000 distinct CDR3 sequences, about a quarter of them singletons. Sequencing was performed on CD8+ T cells from PBMCs. The receptors were gathered from a human donor in good health (CMV status not recorded). Some clones in this sample may be carry-over from other donors' samples.

The genes are TRBV10-3 and TRBJ1-5, with D maybe TRBD1 (5 bases). From germline, CDR1 is ENHRY and CDR2 SYGVKD. The V and J ends lost 2 bases and 2 bases respectively, with 10 bases between them. The CDR3 sequence is 15 residues long. CDR3 in amino acids: CAISEKQAGNQPQHF. The CDR3 DNA reads as TGTGCCATCAGTGAGAAACAGGCGGGCAATCAGCCCCAGCATTTT.

V is TRBV2 and J is TRBJ2-5; D is perhaps TRBD1 or TRBD2 (5 bases each). With 4 bases removed from V and 0 bases from J, the gap between germline ends came to 9 bases. The CDR3 has 14 amino acids. Germline CDR1 is SNHLY and CDR2 is FYNNEI. The CDR3 spells CASSGRDHQETQYF. The CDR3 region has the DNA TGTGCCAGCAGTGGCCGGGACCACCAAGAGACCCAGTACTTC.

This clonotype has ten or more counts. The chain combines TRBV14 with TRBJ2-1; D ambiguous. The CDR3 covers 13 residues. Germline-derived CDR1 and CDR2 are SGHDN and FVKESK. V shed 3 bases and J shed 1 base, with 4 bases lying between them. Written as DNA, the CDR3 is TGTGCCAGCAGCCAGAGGTCCTACAATGAGCAGTTCTTC. This codes for CASSQRSYNEQFF.

The gene calls are TRBV4-3 and TRBJ2-1, with 9 bases that match TRBD2. V lost 4 bases, J lost 8 bases, and 12 bases stayed unmatched. CDR1 LGHNA and CDR2 YSLEER come from the germline V gene. This CDR3 is built from 16 residues. DNA of the CDR3: TGCGCCAGCAGCCTAACAAGCTTGCGGGAGGGCCATGAGCAGTTCTTC. This sequence encodes CASSLTSLREGHEQFF.

This clonotype is labeled medium-sized. The chain carries TRBV7-8 and TRBJ2-7, with TRBD2 matching over 7 bases. Germline V gene lookup returns CDR1 SGHVS and CDR2 FQNEAQ. CDR3 size: 14 residues. The V and J ends lost 3 bases and 5 bases, in that order; junction bases with no gene match: 7. CDR3 amino acids: CASSLAERENEQYF. DNA for the CDR3: TGTGCCAGCAGCTTGGCGGAGCGGGAAAACGAGCAGTACTTC.

This chain links TRBV13 with TRBJ1-1; D uncertain. This CDR3 is built from 12 residues. The V end lost 0 bases, the J end lost 6 bases, and 5 bases lay between the germline ends. Germline V gene data show CDR1 as PRHDT and CDR2 as FYEKMQ (reference sequence). CDR3: CASSLGPSEAFF. CDR3 DNA sequence: TGTGCCAGCAGCTTAGGCCCCTCTGAAGCTTTCTTT.

This clonotype has more than one count but fewer than ten. The gene calls are TRBV20-1 and TRBJ2-7; 8 positions match TRBD2. CDR1 and CDR2 (germline): DFQATT, SNEGSKA (reference sequence). Trimming at V came to 3 bases and at J to 2 bases, leaving 6 bases not matched to a gene. This CDR3 has 14 residues. The CDR3 loop is CSAREQGLAYEQYF. The CDR3 coding sequence is TGCAGTGCTAGGGAACAGGGACTAGCCTACGAGCAGTACTTC.

This chain uses TRBV7-2 with TRBJ2-5, with 7 positions matching TRBD1. The CDR3 is made up of 14 amino acids. Trimming removed 4 bases from V and 5 bases from J; junction bases left unmatched: 7. CDR1 SGHTA and CDR2 FQGNSA come from the germline V gene. CDR3 DNA: TGTGCCAGCAGCTACCTGACAGGGATGGAGACCCAGTACTTC. This gives the protein CASSYLTGMETQYF.

The gene calls are TRBV28 and TRBJ2-3; D not certain. V shed 4 bases and J shed 3 bases, with 11 bases lying between them. Germline V gene lookup returns CDR1 MDHEN and CDR2 SYDVKM. The CDR3 is made up of 14 amino acids. CDR3 DNA sequence: TGTGCCAGCAGTTCTAACCAAGGGACAGATACGCAGTATTTT. It codes for CASSSNQGTDTQYF. The whole variable domain, filled in from reference TRBV28 and TRBJ2-3, reads DVKVTQSSRYLVKRTGEKVFLECVQDMDHENMFWYRQDPGLGLRLIYFSYDVKMKEKGDIPEGYSVSREKKERFSLILESASTNQTSMYLCASSSNQGTDTQYFGPGTRLTVL.

The chain has TRBV5-6 and TRBJ2-1; D may match TRBD1 or TRBD2 (5 bases each). Trimming cost V 0 bases and J 2 bases, with 12 bases left between them. The CDR3 consists of 16 residues. Germline values: CDR1 SGHDT, CDR2 YYEEEE. CDR3 protein: CASSLALAGTYNEQFF. The CDR3 coding sequence is TGTGCCAGCAGCTTGGCCCTAGCAGGGACCTACAATGAGCAGTTCTTC.

This clonotype came up many times. V is TRBV12-3 or TRBV12-4 and J is TRBJ2-3, with a tentative D call TRBD2 (5 bases). The CDR3 covers 14 residues. Deletions cut 3 bases from V and 1 base from J, with 8 bases between. In nucleotides, the CDR3 is TGTGCCAGCAGTTTCGGGGTGGGCACAGATACGCAGTATTTT. Amino acid sequence: CASSFGVGTDTQYF.

Ten or more counts support this clonotype. The chain carries TRBV14 and TRBJ2-1, with a possible D match to TRBD1 (5 bases). This CDR3 has 16 amino acids. Germline CDR1 and CDR2: SGHDN and FVKESK. V shed 4 bases and J shed 0 bases, with 13 bases lying between them. In nucleotides, the CDR3 is TGTGCCAGCAGCCCCACGGACAAGAGCTCCTACAATGAGCAGTTCTTC. Translated, it gives CASSPTDKSSYNEQFF.

The genes are TRBV7-6 and TRBJ1-3; TRBD1 is a possible D gene (5 bases). Trimming cost V 1 base and J 4 bases, with 14 bases left between them. Per the germline V gene, CDR1 is SGHVS and CDR2 is FNYEAQ. This CDR3 is 16 amino acids long. The DNA of the CDR3 is TGTGCCAGCAGCTTAGAGGCGGCAGGGAGGGGAAACACCATATATTTT. The encoded protein is CASSLEAAGRGNTIYF.